These 29 T cell receptor beta chains were all obtained from the same sample, sequenced in a study of identical twins. TCRdb itself ran the 5' RACE reads through MiXCR, one entry per CDR3 protein. The repertoire holds 550,000 to 800,000 distinct CDR3 sequences, under 8.5% seen once, with roughly 1.5% in the top ten. These data were also reused for a study on yellow fever vaccine responses in identical twins.

The sequenced sample consisted of PBMCs. Receptors originate from a young woman in good health.

This clonotype was picked up many times. This rearrangement joins TRBV20-1 to TRBJ1-4; D ambiguous. Germline V gene lookup returns CDR1 DFQATT and CDR2 SNEGSKA (reference sequence). The CDR3 has 14 residues. Trimming shortened V by 6 bases and J by 7 bases, and 18 bases separated the two germline ends. CDR3 in DNA: TGCAGTGCGGCCCCCGAGAATGTTGGTGAAAAACTGTTTTTT. This codes for CSAAPENVGEKLFF.

This clonotype was recorded many times. The chain has TRBV12-3 or TRBV12-4 and TRBJ2-7, with unresolved D. V lost 6 bases and J lost 5, with 17 bases in between. The CDR3 extends over 14 amino acids. CDR3 nucleotide sequence: TGTGCCAGCAGCCCCTGGGGTTCTGGGAACGAGCAGTACTTC. This codes for CASSPWGSGNEQYF.

This clonotype was found many times. The V gene is TRBV12-1, the J gene TRBJ2-7. TRBV12-1 is reported as a pseudogene. The CDR3 is 14 amino acids. The CDR3 is CASSFGLNSYEQYF. The CDR3 nucleotides are TGTGCCAGCAGCTTTGGCTTAAACTCCTACGAGCAGTACTTC.

This clonotype was counted only a few times. This chain links TRBV27 with TRBJ2-3; TRBD2 matches 13 bases. The germline V gene has CDR1 MNHEY and CDR2 SMNVEV (reference sequence). The V gene end was trimmed by 6 bases and the J gene end by 6 bases; junction bases not matched to a gene: 9. This CDR3 is built from 16 residues. The CDR3 region is CASSPLGTSGVDTQYF. In DNA form, the CDR3 reads TGTGCCAGCAGCCCACTTGGGACTAGCGGGGTTGATACGCAGTATTTT.

This clonotype occurred many times. As DNA, the CDR3 is TGTGCCAGCAGTTACCGGATGAAGGGATGGACGGGCAATCAGCCCCAGCATTTT. Its protein product is CASSYRMKGWTGNQPQHF. V and J are TRBV6-2 or TRBV6-3 and TRBJ1-5; D is unclear. The germline V gene has CDR1 MNHEY and CDR2 SVGEGT. Trimming pared 2 bases from V and 2 bases from J, leaving 19 bases between. This CDR3 is 18 amino acids long.

This sequence joins TRBV9 and TRBJ1-6, with 9 bases identical to TRBD1. CDR3 length: 16 amino acids. The V segment lost 4 bases and the J segment 8 bases; nucleotides outside the gene matches: 10. Germline values: CDR1 SGDLS, CDR2 YYNGEE. The DNA of the CDR3 is TGTGCCAGCAGCACTCGAACAGGGACAGGGTATTCACCCCTCCACTTT. Protein sequence: CASSTRTGTGYSPLHF.

This clonotype was counted many times. J is TRBJ1-2 and V is TRBV6-1, with D uncertain. This CDR3 is 13 amino acids long. The germline V gene has CDR1 MNHNS and CDR2 SASEGT. The V end lost 7 bases, the J end lost 1 base, and 10 bases lay between the germline ends. The CDR3 DNA follows: TGTGCCAGCACCCACCGGGGTAACTATGGCTACACCTTC. Its translation is CASTHRGNYGYTF.

The sample holds a few counts of this clonotype. The chain is built from TRBV5-1 and TRBJ2-5; 9 bases match TRBD1. Germline V gene data show CDR1 as SGHRS and CDR2 as YFSETQ. The CDR3 totals 13 residues. V shed 5 bases and J 5 bases; nucleotides not matched to a gene: 4. The CDR3, as DNA: TGCGCCAGCAGTCGGACAGGGGACGAGACCCAGTACTTC. Protein: CASSRTGDETQYF.

This chain joins TRBV12-3 or TRBV12-4 and TRBJ1-2, with D perhaps matching TRBD1 (6 bases). Deletions cut 3 bases from V and 8 bases from J, with 13 bases between. This CDR3 spans 13 amino acids. The CDR3 spells CASSLQGIGGYTF. CDR3 DNA sequence: TGTGCCAGCAGTTTGCAGGGGATTGGGGGCTACACCTTC.

This clonotype was counted a few times. This chain uses TRBV10-2 with TRBJ2-7; possibly TRBD2 for D (6 bases). V lost 7 bases and J lost 4, with 17 bases in between. Germline loops: CDR1 WSHSY, CDR2 SAAADI. This CDR3 has 14 amino acids. The chain's CDR3 is CASIGLRVGYEQYF. The CDR3 DNA sequence: TGCGCCAGCATCGGACTACGAGTTGGGTACGAGCAGTACTTC.

The J gene is TRBJ2-5, the V gene TRBV18, with D perhaps TRBD1 (5 bases). The CDR3 runs to 14 residues. The V end lost 1 base, the J end lost 2 bases, and 8 bases lay between the germline ends. Germline values: CDR1 KGHSH, CDR2 LQKENI. The CDR3, as DNA: TGTGCCAGCTCACCACAGGGGTCACAAGAGACCCAGTACTTC. Protein sequence: CASSPQGSQETQYF.

This clonotype has more than one count but fewer than ten. The rearrangement joins TRBV12-3 or TRBV12-4 to TRBJ2-7; 8 bases fit TRBD2. CDR3 length: 15 amino acids. J lost 4 bases, V lost 3 bases, and 8 bases had no gene match. The CDR3 region is CASSLGSGGRYEQYF. The CDR3 DNA reads TGTGCCAGCAGTTTGGGAAGCGGCGGGAGGTACGAGCAGTACTTC.

This clonotype has a count of ten or more. V gene TRBV4-1 combines with J gene TRBJ2-6, with a weak D call TRBD2 (5 bases). CDR1 is MGHRA and CDR2 is YSYEKL in the germline V gene. V dropped 0 bases and J dropped 0 bases, with 9 bases sitting between them. This CDR3 is 17 amino acids long. DNA of the CDR3: TGCGCCAGCAGCCAAGATAGCGTGCGCTCTGGGGCCAACGTCCTGACTTTC. As protein: CASSQDSVRSGANVLTF.

This clonotype showed up many times. The chain is built from TRBV6-1 and TRBJ1-5, with no clear D. Germline CDR1 is MNHNS and CDR2 is SASEGT. With 0 bases removed from V and 5 bases from J, the gap between germline ends came to 8 bases. This CDR3 is 14 amino acids long. The CDR3 is CASSEAGGHQPQHF. The DNA of the CDR3 is TGTGCCAGCAGTGAAGCGGGTGGGCATCAGCCCCAGCATTTT.

This clonotype was recorded many times. The rearrangement joins TRBV24-1 to TRBJ2-3; TRBD2 matches 7 bases. The CDR3 covers 19 residues. V trimming: 5 bases; J trimming: 0 bases; junction bases outside the gene matches: 16. CDR1 and CDR2 (germline): KGHDR, SFDVKD. DNA of the CDR3: TGTGCCACCAGTGGCGGCAGCGGGATAAATACTCCTAGCACAGATACGCAGTATTTT. Residues: CATSGGSGINTPSTDTQYF.

This clonotype was counted ten times or more. The V and J genes are TRBV18 and TRBJ1-1; D gene unclear. CDR3 length: 16 amino acids. Trimming removed 2 bases from V and 1 base from J, with 14 bases in between. CDR1 KGHSH and CDR2 LQKENI come from the germline V gene. This chain's CDR3 is CASSPIPTNRNTEAFF. CDR3 DNA: TGTGCCAGCTCACCAATTCCAACAAACCGGAACACTGAAGCTTTCTTT.

This clonotype was seen a handful of times. The V call is TRBV27, the J call TRBJ2-3, with TRBD2 identical over 12 bases. J gave up 6 bases and V 6 bases, and 10 bases lay outside the gene matches. Germline V gene data show CDR1 as MNHEY and CDR2 as SMNVEV (reference sequence). The CDR3 is made up of 16 amino acids. In DNA, the CDR3 is TGTGCCAGCAGGAGAGACGGGACTAGCGGGCATGATACGCAGTATTTT. Protein: CASRRDGTSGHDTQYF.

The chain has TRBV5-6 and TRBJ1-2, with 7 bases that match TRBD1. The CDR3 totals 15 residues. Germline assignment: CDR1 SGHDT and CDR2 YYEEEE. Trimming cost V 3 bases and J 2 bases; bases outside gene matches: 7. The CDR3 coding sequence is TGTGCCAGCAGCTCGGACCCGGGACAGAACTATGGCTACACCTTC. This translates into CASSSDPGQNYGYTF.

This clonotype has more than one count but fewer than ten. The chain is built from TRBV7-3 and TRBJ2-3; 7 bases are a match to TRBD1. The CDR3 consists of 15 residues. CDR1 is SGHTA and CDR2 is FQGTGA in the germline V gene. V was pared by 2 bases and J by 2 bases, with 4 bases of the junction left unmatched. Here the CDR3 DNA reads TGTGCCAGCAGCTTATCGACAGGGCCCACAGATACGCAGTATTTT. It specifies CASSLSTGPTDTQYF.

A few counts support this clonotype. The chain is built from TRBV11-2 and TRBJ2-3, with D unresolved. From germline, CDR1 is SGHAT and CDR2 FQNNGV. Trimming shortened V by 3 bases and J by 7 bases, and 17 bases separated the two germline ends. The CDR3 length is 15 residues. The CDR3 DNA sequence: TGTGCCAGCAGCTTGGTGGGATCCTCCAGCCATACGCAGTATTTT. This translates into CASSLVGSSSHTQYF. Combining the CDR3 with reference TRBV11-2 and TRBJ2-3 gives the whole variable domain EAGVAQSPRYKIIEKRQSVAFWCNPISGHATLYWYQQILGQGPKLLIQFQNNGVVDDSQLPKDRFSAERLKGVDSTLKIQPAKLEDSAVYLCASSLVGSSSHTQYFGPGTRLTVL.

The table lists this clonotype with a few counts. The chain couples TRBV28 to TRBJ2-5, with D uncertain. Germline CDR1 is MDHEN and CDR2 is SYDVKM. The CDR3 has 11 amino acids. Between the trimmed V and J ends, which lost 9 bases and 0 bases, there was a span of 5 bases. CDR3 residues: CASWHQETQYF. The CDR3, as DNA: TGTGCCAGTTGGCACCAAGAGACCCAGTACTTC.

This chain uses TRBV25-1 with TRBJ2-3; a possible D gene is TRBD1 (5 bases). V was pared by 0 bases and J by 3 bases, with 10 bases between. This CDR3 is 15 amino acids long. Germline-derived CDR1 and CDR2 are MGHDK and SYGVNS. CDR3 DNA: TGTGCCAGCAGTGAATATCGGCAGGGAACAGATACGCAGTATTTT. This codes for CASSEYRQGTDTQYF.

This clonotype was seen many times. This chain joins TRBV28 and TRBJ2-7; either TRBD1 or TRBD2 may fit D (5 bases each). The length of the CDR3 is 14 residues. V lost 8 bases to trimming and J lost 4 bases, with 18 bases between them. Looked up from germline, CDR1 is MDHEN and CDR2 is SYDVKM. The CDR3 DNA reads TGTGCCAGCGGAACTCCGGGACGGGCATACGAGCAGTACTTC. Protein: CASGTPGRAYEQYF.

The chain combines TRBV12-3 or TRBV12-4 with TRBJ2-5; D not resolved. V dropped 0 bases and J dropped 1 base, with 9 bases sitting between them. The CDR3 runs to 15 residues. The chain's CDR3 is CASSLALVSQETQYF. The CDR3 DNA sequence: TGTGCCAGCAGTTTAGCGCTCGTCAGCCAAGAGACCCAGTACTTC.

The CDR3 coding sequence is TGCAGTGCTAGTAGGGGACAGGGAACCGGGGAGCTGTTTTTT. Translating it yields CSASRGQGTGELFF. This chain uses TRBV20-1 with TRBJ2-2, with TRBD1 matching over 9 bases. Germline V gene lookup returns CDR1 DFQATT and CDR2 SNEGSKA (reference sequence). J lost 5 bases, V lost 3 bases, and 4 bases had no gene match. The CDR3 contains 14 residues.

The rearrangement uses TRBV12-3 or TRBV12-4 and TRBJ1-1, with D possibly TRBD1 on 5 matching bases. CDR3 length equals 17 residues. V lost 4 bases and J 0 bases, leaving 18 bases between the germline ends. The CDR3 bases are TGTGCCAGCAGTTCGTTGACCTACAGGCCCATGAACACTGAAGCTTTCTTT. Protein product: CASSSLTYRPMNTEAFF.

This clonotype occurred many times. The chain couples TRBV24-1 to TRBJ2-2; no clear D gene. CDR1 is KGHDR, CDR2 SFDVKD, per germline. The CDR3 sequence is 14 residues long. Deletions cut 4 bases from V and 3 bases from J, with 8 bases between. This CDR3 is CATSDPRYTGELFF. The CDR3, as DNA: TGTGCCACCAGTGACCCCCGGTACACCGGGGAGCTGTTTTTT.

The sample holds a few counts of this clonotype. V gene TRBV25-1 combines with J gene TRBJ2-7; weak D call: TRBD2 (6 bases). V lost 2 bases and J lost 7, with 12 bases in between. This CDR3 spans 13 amino acids. Germline lookup yields CDR1 MGHDK and CDR2 SYGVNS. The DNA of the CDR3 is TGTGCCAGCAGTGAACCACCCGGGAGTGAGCAGTACTTC. It yields the protein CASSEPPGSEQYF.

The genes are TRBV12-3 or TRBV12-4 and TRBJ2-7; tentatively, D is TRBD2 (5 bases). The CDR3 totals 13 residues. V lost 6 bases and J lost 6, with 15 bases in between. CDR3 amino acids: CASSPGLACEQYF. As DNA, the CDR3 is TGTGCCAGCAGCCCCGGACTCGCCTGCGAGCAGTACTTC.